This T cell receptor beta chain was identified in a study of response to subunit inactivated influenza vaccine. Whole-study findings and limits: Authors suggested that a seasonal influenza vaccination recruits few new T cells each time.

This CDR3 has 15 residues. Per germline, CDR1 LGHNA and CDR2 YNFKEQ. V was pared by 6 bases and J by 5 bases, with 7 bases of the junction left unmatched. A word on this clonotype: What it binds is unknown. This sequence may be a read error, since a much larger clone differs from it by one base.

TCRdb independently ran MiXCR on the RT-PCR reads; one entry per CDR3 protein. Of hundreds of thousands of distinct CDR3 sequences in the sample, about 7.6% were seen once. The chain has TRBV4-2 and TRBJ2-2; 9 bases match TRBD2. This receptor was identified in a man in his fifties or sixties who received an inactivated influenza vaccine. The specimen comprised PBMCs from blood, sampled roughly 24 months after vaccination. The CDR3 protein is CASRVAGVGTGELFF. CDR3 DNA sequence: TGTGCCAGCAGGGTAGCGGGAGTAGGAACCGGGGAGCTGTTTTTT.